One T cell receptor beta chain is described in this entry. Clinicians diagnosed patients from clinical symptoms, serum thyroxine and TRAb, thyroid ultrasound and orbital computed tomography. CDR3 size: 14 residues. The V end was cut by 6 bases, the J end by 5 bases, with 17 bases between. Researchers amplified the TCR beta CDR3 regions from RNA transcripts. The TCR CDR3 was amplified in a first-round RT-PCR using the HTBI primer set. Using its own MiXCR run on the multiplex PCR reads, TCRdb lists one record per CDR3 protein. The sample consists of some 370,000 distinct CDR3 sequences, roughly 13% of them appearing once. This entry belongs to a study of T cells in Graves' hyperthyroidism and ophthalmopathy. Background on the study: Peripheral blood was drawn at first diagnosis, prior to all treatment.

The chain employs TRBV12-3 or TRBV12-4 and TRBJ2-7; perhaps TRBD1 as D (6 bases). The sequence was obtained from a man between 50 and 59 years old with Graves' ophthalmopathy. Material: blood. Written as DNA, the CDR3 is TGTGCCAGCAGCTTGCGGAACAGGGCCCACGAGCAGTACTTC. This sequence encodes CASSLRNRAHEQYF.